Below are 17 T cell receptor beta chains sequenced from a single sample in a study of tumor-infiltrating lymphocytes in localized non-small cell lung cancer. Assay used: immunoSEQ multiplex PCR; TCRdb lists only in-frame clones, some missing. The sample holds under 10,000 clones, roughly 76% seen once. Sample: uninvolved lung tissue not adjacent to the tumor. The receptors were sampled from a human donor with non-small cell lung cancer.

V usage is TRBV2 and J usage is TRBJ2-2, with 7 nucleotides matching TRBD1. Germline loops: CDR1 SNHLY, CDR2 FYNNEI. The V gene end was trimmed by 11 bases and the J gene end by 0 bases; junction bases not matched to a gene: 6. The CDR3 has 14 amino acids. The CDR3 DNA follows: TGTGCCGCCAGACAGGGATCGAACACCGGGGAGCTGTTTTTT. Translated: CAARQGSNTGELFF.

This clone was recorded a few times. This chain joins TRBV9 and TRBJ2-5, with D unclear. V shed 4 bases and J shed 1 base, with 14 bases lying between them. CDR1 and CDR2 (germline): SGDLS, YYNGEE. CDR3 size: 15 residues. The CDR3 region has the DNA TGTGCCAGCAGCTTAGCCTCAACCGTCCAAGAGACCCAGTACTTC. Translation: CASSLASTVQETQYF.

The chain uses TRBV9 and TRBJ2-3, with TRBD2 as a possible D gene (6 bases). The length of the CDR3 is 15 residues. V lost 3 bases to trimming and J lost 0 bases, with 11 bases between them. The germline V gene encodes CDR1 SGDLS and CDR2 YYNGEE. The CDR3 spells CASSATSSSTDTQYF. Written as DNA, the CDR3 is TGTGCCAGCAGCGCCACTAGCAGTAGCACAGATACGCAGTATTTT.

The chain uses TRBV30 and TRBJ2-7; the match to TRBD1 covers 9 bases. Trimming cost V 2 bases and J 6 bases; bases outside gene matches: 8. CDR1 GTSNPN and CDR2 SVGIG come from the germline V gene (reference sequence). CDR3 size: 14 residues. In DNA form, the CDR3 reads TGTGCCTGGAGTTTCCCGGGACAGGGCCGCGAGCAGTACTTC. It is translated as CAWSFPGQGREQYF.

V is TRBV5-1 and J is TRBJ2-4; 7 bases fit TRBD2. This CDR3 region has 15 residues. CDR1 is SGHRS and CDR2 is YFSETQ in the germline V gene. V was pared by 5 bases and J by 1 base, with 6 bases of the junction left unmatched. CDR3 DNA sequence: TGCGCCAGCAGGGTTGGGGAGGGGGCCAAAAACATTCAGTACTTC. As protein: CASRVGEGAKNIQYF.

This clone was seen a few times. The chain couples TRBV7-2 to TRBJ1-1, with 7 nucleotides matching TRBD1. Germline values: CDR1 SGHTA, CDR2 FQGNSA. The V and J ends lost 5 bases and 8 bases, in that order; junction bases with no gene match: 5. The CDR3 runs to 12 residues. Here the CDR3 DNA reads TGTGCCAGCAGCGTGCGGGGACAGGAAGCTTTCTTT. This codes for CASSVRGQEAFF. Full variable domain (missing parts from reference TRBV7-2 and TRBJ1-1): GAGVSQSPSNKVTEKGKDVELRCDPISGHTALYWYRQSLGQGLEFLIYFQGNSAPDKSGLPSDRFSAERTGGSVSTLTIQRTQQEDSAVYLCASSVRGQEAFFGQGTRLTVV.

CDR3 residues: CSVVSPPRTGELFF. CDR3 DNA sequence: TGCAGCGTTGTAAGCCCCCCAAGGACCGGGGAGCTGTTTTTT. The chain employs TRBV29-1 and TRBJ2-2, with D uncertain. This CDR3 is 14 amino acids long. V dropped 4 bases and J dropped 5 bases, with 14 bases sitting between them. Germline CDR1 is SQVTM and CDR2 is ANQGSEA.

The rearrangement joins TRBV7-2 to TRBJ2-7; tentative D call: TRBD1 (6 bases). Trimming stripped 7 bases from V and 5 bases from J, with 9 bases between. The CDR3 contains 11 residues. CDR1 is SGHTA, CDR2 FQGNSA, per germline. The CDR3 DNA follows: TGTGCCAGCAACAACAGGGACGAGCAGTACTTC. Encoded protein: CASNNRDEQYF.

This chain links TRBV19 with TRBJ2-1; 10 bases line up with TRBD2. The junction had 6 bases not matched to a gene; V was cut back by 1 base and J by 3 bases. This CDR3 spans 17 amino acids. The germline V gene encodes CDR1 LNHDA and CDR2 SQIVND (reference sequence). The CDR3 spells CASSIVLAGDHYNEQFF. As DNA, the CDR3 is TGTGCCAGTAGTATAGTGCTAGCGGGAGACCACTACAATGAGCAGTTCTTC. Full variable domain (rest looked up from reference TRBV19 and TRBJ2-1): DGGITQSPKYLFRKEGQNVTLSCEQNLNHDAMYWYRQDPGQGLRLIYYSQIVNDFQKGDIAEGYSVSREKKESFPLTVTSAQKNPTAFYLCASSIVLAGDHYNEQFFGPGTRLTVL.

This clone was detected only a few times. The rearrangement uses TRBV11-2 and TRBJ1-1; D gene uncertain. Germline V gene lookup returns CDR1 SGHAT and CDR2 FQNNGV. The CDR3 is made up of 14 amino acids. The V end lost 5 bases, the J end lost 6 bases, and 16 bases lay between the germline ends. The CDR3 spells CASSAPTRRAEAFF. CDR3 sequence (DNA): TGTGCCAGCAGCGCCCCGACCCGGAGGGCTGAAGCTTTCTTT.

The gene calls are TRBV10-3 and TRBJ1-1; a weak D match, TRBD1 (5 bases). Germline V gene data show CDR1 as ENHRY and CDR2 as SYGVKD. The V end lost 3 bases, the J end lost 3 bases, and 17 bases lay between the germline ends. CDR3 size: 16 residues. The chain's CDR3 is CAISDPGSPGDTEAFF. The CDR3 DNA sequence: TGTGCCATCAGTGACCCAGGTTCCCCGGGGGACACTGAAGCTTTCTTT.

The chain recombines TRBV5-1 with TRBJ2-7; D is tentatively TRBD1 or TRBD2 (6 bases each). This CDR3 is 14 amino acids long. The germline V gene encodes CDR1 SGHRS and CDR2 YFSETQ. With 0 bases removed from V and 3 bases from J, the gap between germline ends came to 10 bases. CDR3 in amino acids: CASSLAGGYYEQYF. CDR3 sequence (DNA): TGCGCCAGCAGCTTGGCCGGGGGCTACTACGAGCAGTACTTC.

This clone occurred a few times. The V and J genes are TRBV27 and TRBJ1-4; D unclear. Trimming cost V 4 bases and J 6 bases, with 6 bases left between them. From germline, CDR1 is MNHEY and CDR2 SMNVEV (reference sequence). The CDR3 runs to 12 residues. CDR3 in DNA: TGTGCCAGCAGTTCTCGGGATGAAAAACTGTTTTTT. Translated, it gives CASSSRDEKLFF. The full variable domain, with the rest looked up from reference TRBV27 and TRBJ1-4, is EAQVTQNPRYLITVTGKKLTVTCSQNMNHEYMSWYRQDPGLGLRQIYYSMNVEVTDKGDVPEGYKVSRKEKRNFPLILESPSPNQTSLYFCASSSRDEKLFFGSGTQLSVL.

The gene calls are TRBV28 and TRBJ1-1; TRBD1 aligns across 8 bases. The junction had 7 bases not matched to a gene; V was cut back by 1 base and J by 0 bases. CDR1 is MDHEN, CDR2 SYDVKM, per germline. This CDR3 comprises 17 residues. Written as DNA, the CDR3 is TGTGCCAGCAGTTTATTAGGCAGGGGGCGGATGAACACTGAAGCTTTCTTT. This sequence encodes CASSLLGRGRMNTEAFF.

In its sample, this clone was seen once. The J gene is TRBJ1-1, the V gene TRBV11-2, with 7 bases fitting TRBD1. The CDR3 is made up of 17 amino acids. CDR1 is SGHAT, CDR2 FQNNGV, per germline. J gave up 0 bases and V 5 bases, and 12 bases lay outside the gene matches. For the CDR3, the DNA is TGTGCCAGCAGCCCTCGACAGGGTTTTTATCTGAACACTGAAGCTTTCTTT. Translated, it gives CASSPRQGFYLNTEAFF.

The CDR3 sequence: CASSLSRTGLSGANVLTF. The CDR3 nucleotides read TGTGCCAGCAGCTTATCCCGGACAGGCCTCTCTGGGGCCAACGTCCTGACTTTC. The chain joins TRBV7-8 to TRBJ2-6, with 7 bases fitting TRBD1. This CDR3 region has 18 residues. The trim removed 2 bases at V and 0 bases at J, leaving 7 bases unmatched. The V gene's germline CDR1 is SGHVS and CDR2 FQNEAQ.

This rearrangement joins TRBV10-3 to TRBJ2-1; D perhaps matches TRBD2 (7 bases). CDR1 is ENHRY and CDR2 is SYGVKD in the germline V gene. V was cut by 4 bases and J by 14 bases, with 24 bases left in between. The CDR3 loop spans 15 amino acids. CDR3 coding DNA: TGTGCCATCAGTGTAGGGGGGGACTCGATGAGGGATAAGTTCTTC. It translates to CAISVGGDSMRDKFF.